This T cell receptor beta chain comes out of a study of OX40 agonist ivuxolimab in advanced cancers. Study-level findings and limits: The mean number of expanded clones was higher in CD8+ T cells than in CD4+.

The data were produced by immunoSEQ multiplex PCR, yet TCRdb's version contains in-frame clones alone and is incomplete. This sample has tens of thousands of clones, with around 87% found just once. V shed 0 bases and J 3 bases; nucleotides not matched to a gene: 5. The CDR3 extends over 16 amino acids. Looked up from germline, CDR1 is MGHRA and CDR2 is YSYEKL. This clone was counted only a few times. Its antigen is undetermined. The sample was CD4+ or CD8+ T cells sorted from blood, taken in a trial of the OX40 agonist ivuxolimab. The chain joins TRBV4-1 to TRBJ1-2, with 9 bases lining up with TRBD1. This clonotype was sampled from an adult with an advanced solid tumor such as melanoma, head and neck, liver or kidney cancer. CDR3 residues: CASSQDDRGLDYGYTF. For the CDR3, the DNA is TGCGCCAGCAGCCAAGATGACAGGGGGTTAGACTATGGCTACACCTTC.